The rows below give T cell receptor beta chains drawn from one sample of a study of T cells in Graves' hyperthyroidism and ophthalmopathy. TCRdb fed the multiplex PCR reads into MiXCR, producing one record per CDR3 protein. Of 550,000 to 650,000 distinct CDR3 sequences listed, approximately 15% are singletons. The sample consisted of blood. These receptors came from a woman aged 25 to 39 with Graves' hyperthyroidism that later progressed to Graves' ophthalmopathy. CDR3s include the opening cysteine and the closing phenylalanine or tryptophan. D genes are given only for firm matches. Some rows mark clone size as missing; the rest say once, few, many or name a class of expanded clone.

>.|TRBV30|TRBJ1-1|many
CAWSVGILRNTEAFF
TGTGCCTGGAGTGTCGGGATTCTCAGGAACACTGAAGCTTTCTTT
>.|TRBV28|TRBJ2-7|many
CASRTGTLTYEQYF
TGTGCCAGCAGAACCGGGACACTTACCTACGAGCAGTACTTC
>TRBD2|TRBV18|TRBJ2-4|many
CASSPTSGRRGAKNIQYF
TGTGCCAGCTCACCGACCAGCGGGAGGCGTGGAGCCAAAAACATTCAGTACTTC
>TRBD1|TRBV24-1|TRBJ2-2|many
CATSGTGGGGELFF
TGTGCCACCAGTGGTACAGGGGGAGGCGGGGAGCTGTTTTTT
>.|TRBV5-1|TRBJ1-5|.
CASSLSGSDQPQHF
TGCGCCAGCAGCTTAAGCGGGTCGGATCAGCCCCAGCATTTT
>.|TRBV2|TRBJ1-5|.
CASSENVPGHQPQHF
TGTGCCAGCAGTGAAAATGTGCCAGGGCATCAGCCCCAGCATTTT
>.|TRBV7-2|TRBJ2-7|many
CASSQDRGVIHEQYF
TGTGCCAGCAGCCAGGACCGGGGAGTAATCCACGAGCAGTACTTC
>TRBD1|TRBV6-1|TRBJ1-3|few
CASSRGLGNTIYF
TGTGCCAGCAGTAGGGGGCTCGGAAACACCATATATTTT
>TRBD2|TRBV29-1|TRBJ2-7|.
CSVIGLAGEYEQYF
TGCAGCGTTATTGGACTAGCGGGAGAGTACGAGCAGTACTTC
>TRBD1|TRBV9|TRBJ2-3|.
CASSGGTGQADTQYF
TGTGCCAGCAGCGGCGGGACAGGGCAGGCAGATACGCAGTATTTT
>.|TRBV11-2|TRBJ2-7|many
CASSLGEPLIADTYEQYF
TGTGCCAGCAGCTTAGGTGAGCCTCTCATAGCGGACACCTACGAGCAGTACTTC
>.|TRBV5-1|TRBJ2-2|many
CASSLVSGAGELFF
TGCGCCAGCAGCTTGGTCTCGGGCGCCGGGGAGCTGTTTTTT
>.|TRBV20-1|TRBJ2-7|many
CSARDPNGRQLPYEQYF
TGCAGTGCTAGAGATCCAAACGGTCGACAGCTACCCTACGAGCAGTACTTC
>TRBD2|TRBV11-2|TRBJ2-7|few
CASTRTSGLPYEQYF
TGTGCCAGCACCCGCACTAGCGGGTTACCCTACGAGCAGTACTTC
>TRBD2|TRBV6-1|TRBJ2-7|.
CASSPLSGNPYEQYF
TGTGCCAGCAGTCCCCTTAGCGGGAATCCCTACGAGCAGTACTTC
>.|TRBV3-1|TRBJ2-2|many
CASSPRGGTGELFF
TGTGCCAGCAGCCCCCGAGGCGGGACCGGGGAGCTGTTTTTT
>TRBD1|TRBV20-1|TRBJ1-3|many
CSARAGGFGNTIYF
TGCAGTGCTAGAGCAGGGGGCTTTGGAAACACCATATATTTT
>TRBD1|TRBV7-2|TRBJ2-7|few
CASSYDRENEQYF
TGTGCCAGCAGCTACGACAGGGAAAACGAGCAGTACTTC
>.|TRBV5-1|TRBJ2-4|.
CASSLWGNENIQYF
TGCGCCAGCAGCTTGTGGGGGAACGAAAACATTCAGTACTTC
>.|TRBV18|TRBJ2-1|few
CASSQTGKRGQGEQFF
TGTGCCAGCTCCCAGACCGGTAAACGGGGGCAAGGTGAGCAGTTCTTC
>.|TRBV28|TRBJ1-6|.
CASSPQQVDSPLHF
TGTGCCAGCAGTCCCCAACAGGTTGATTCACCCCTCCACTTT
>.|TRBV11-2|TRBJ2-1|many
CASSLVGQLYNEQFF
TGTGCCAGCAGCTTAGTCGGACAGCTCTACAATGAGCAGTTCTTC
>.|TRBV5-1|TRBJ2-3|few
CASRLQTFTDTQYF
TGCGCCAGCAGACTCCAGACATTCACAGATACGCAGTATTTT
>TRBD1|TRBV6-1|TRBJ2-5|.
CASTARQGAETQYF
TGTGCCAGCACCGCCAGACAGGGGGCTGAGACCCAGTACTTC
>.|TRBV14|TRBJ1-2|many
CASSQDFGSSYGYTF
TGTGCCAGCAGCCAAGACTTCGGGTCGAGCTATGGCTACACCTTC
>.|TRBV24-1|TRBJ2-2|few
CATSEGVGTGELFF
TGTGCCACCTCGGAGGGGGTCGGGACCGGGGAGCTGTTTTTT
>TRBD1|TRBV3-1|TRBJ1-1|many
CASSYRGRGRNTEAFF
TGTGCCAGCAGCTACAGGGGAAGGGGTAGAAACACTGAAGCTTTCTTT
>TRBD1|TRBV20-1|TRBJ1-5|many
CSAILKQGGPGPQHF
TGCAGTGCTATTTTGAAACAGGGGGGCCCAGGGCCCCAGCATTTT
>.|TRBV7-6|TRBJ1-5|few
CASSLAGSLQPQHF
TGTGCCAGCAGCTTAGCGGGCAGCCTTCAGCCCCAGCATTTT
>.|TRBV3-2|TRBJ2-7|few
CASSQDPHGQEHSYEQYF
TGTGCCAGCAGCCAGGACCCCCACGGACAGGAGCACTCCTACGAGCAGTACTTC
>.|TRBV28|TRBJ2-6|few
CASSLYLGGSTGANVLTF
TGTGCCAGCAGTTTATACCTAGGGGGTAGCACTGGGGCCAACGTCCTGACTTTC
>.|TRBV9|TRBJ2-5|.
CASSVGAIREETQYF
TGTGCCAGCAGCGTAGGGGCTATCCGGGAAGAGACCCAGTACTTC
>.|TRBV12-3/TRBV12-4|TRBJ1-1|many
CASTRHGADTEAFF
TGTGCCAGCACCCGACACGGGGCGGACACTGAAGCTTTCTTT
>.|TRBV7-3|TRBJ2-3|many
CASSSNPDTQYF
TGTGCCAGCAGCTCCAATCCAGATACGCAGTATTTT
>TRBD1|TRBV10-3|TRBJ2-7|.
CAIRYGTDPYEQYF
TGTGCCATCAGATACGGGACAGATCCATACGAGCAGTACTTC
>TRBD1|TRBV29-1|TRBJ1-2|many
CSVVRSTGGDYGYTF
TGCAGCGTTGTACGATCGACAGGGGGCGACTATGGCTACACCTTC
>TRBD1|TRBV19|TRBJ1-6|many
CASSKTGGGTSYNSPLHF
TGTGCCAGTAGTAAGACAGGGGGTGGAACCTCCTATAATTCACCCCTCCACTTT
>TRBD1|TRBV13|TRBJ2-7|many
CASSFGAGGYTYEQYF
TGTGCCAGCAGCTTTGGCGCAGGGGGATATACCTACGAGCAGTACTTC
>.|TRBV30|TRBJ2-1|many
CAWQGGRFSNEQFF
TGTGCCTGGCAAGGGGGGCGTTTCAGCAATGAGCAGTTCTTC
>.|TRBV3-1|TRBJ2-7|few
CASSRDVGSYEQYF
TGTGCCAGCAGCCGGGACGTAGGATCCTACGAGCAGTACTTC
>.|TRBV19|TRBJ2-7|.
CASSPGWGADYEQYF
TGTGCCAGTAGTCCAGGTTGGGGAGCCGACTACGAGCAGTACTTC
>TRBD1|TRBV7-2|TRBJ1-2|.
CASSLFRQGGYGYTF
TGTGCCAGCAGCTTATTCCGGCAGGGGGGCTATGGCTACACCTTC
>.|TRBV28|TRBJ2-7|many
CASSSRLQGVGYEQYF
TGTGCCAGCAGTTCCCGACTCCAAGGAGTAGGCTACGAGCAGTACTTC